These 9 T cell receptor beta chains came from one sample sequenced in a study of CD8+CD57+ T cells in acquired aplastic anemia. Researchers used genomic DNA as the template to profile TCR beta VDJ and CDR3. Using its own MiXCR run on the reads, TCRdb lists one record per CDR3 protein. This sample has about 220,000 distinct CDR3 sequences, with approximately 50% found just once. Patients chosen for sequencing had CD8+CD57+ cells that had expanded, as shown by flow cytometry. What was sequenced was sorted CD4+, CD8+, or CD8+CD57+ T cells (not recorded which) from PBMCs. The origin of the receptors is a human donor with aplastic anemia.

Points on this clonotype: Since no conserved phenylalanine or tryptophan closes the CDR3, a read error is the likely cause. The DNA is left out, because the CDR3 cannot be placed on it with certainty; the CDR3 is given as TCRdb lists it. The V gene is TRBV7-9, the J gene TRBJ2-5. The CDR3 spans 13 amino acids, including both terminal residues. CDR1 is SEHNR and CDR2 is FQNEAQ in the germline V gene (reference sequence). CDR3 in amino acids: CASSLDYGYTFGS.

As regards this clonotype: A much larger clone lies a single base off, so this may be a read error. Since no conserved phenylalanine or tryptophan closes the CDR3, a read error is the likely cause. The gene calls are TRBV9 and TRBJ2-1; possibly TRBD2 for D (6 bases). The CDR3 covers 16 residues. Germline assignment: CDR1 SGDLS and CDR2 YYNGEE. The V end lost 5 bases, the J end lost 5 bases, and 20 bases lay between the germline ends. CDR3 residues: CASSVVGSRRDNEQFL. For the CDR3, the DNA is TGTGCCAGCAGTGTCGTGGGCTCTAGGAGGGACAATGAGCAGTTCCTC.

A note on this clonotype: Here the CDR3 omits its conserved ending phenylalanine or tryptophan, so a read error is the likely source. The DNA is omitted, as the CDR3 cannot be located on it reliably, and the CDR3 follows TCRdb's listing. This chain uses TRBV20-1 with TRBJ2-7; TRBD1 is the table's D call, not checked against the DNA. CDR1 DFQATT and CDR2 SNEGSKA come from the germline V gene (reference sequence). A total of 11 residues make up the CDR3, ends included. CDR3 residues: CSAFRGDVASL.

The genes are TRBV30 and TRBJ1-2; D gene uncertain. The V end was cut by 4 bases, the J end by 6 bases, with 18 bases between. Germline V gene lookup returns CDR1 GTSNPN and CDR2 SVGIG (reference sequence). The CDR3 runs to 14 residues. CDR3 sequence reads: CAWTVLFSVDGYTF. The CDR3 DNA reads as TGTGCCTGGACCGTGCTGTTCTCTGTGGATGGCTACACCTTC.

This clonotype was detected ten times or more. The V and J genes are TRBV6-4 and TRBJ2-6; no clear D. Germline-derived CDR1 and CDR2 are MRHNA and SNTAGT. This CDR3 has 16 residues. Trimming left V 4 bases short and J 0 bases short, with 10 bases between. CDR3 nucleotide sequence: TGTGCCAGCAGTGGAGACACTCGCTCTGGGGCCAACGTCCTGACTTTC. Encoded protein: CASSGDTRSGANVLTF.

Regarding this clonotype: A much larger clonotype is one base distant, so this may be a read error. This rearrangement joins TRBV9 to TRBJ2-2; 11 bases align to TRBD2. The CDR3 has 17 amino acids. CDR1 is SGDLS and CDR2 is YYNGEE in the germline V gene. The CDR3 here is CGSSGSPSGGRAGELFF. The CDR3 DNA follows: TGTGGCAGCAGCGGCTCTCCTAGCGGGGGGAGGGCCGGGGAGCTGTTTTTT.

This clonotype was observed at least ten times. CDR3 loop: CATQEEAGGPGTDTQYF. The DNA of the CDR3 is TGTGCCACCCAAGAGGAAGCGGGAGGGCCGGGCACAGATACGCAGTATTTT. This rearrangement joins TRBV2 to TRBJ2-3; 10 positions agree with TRBD2. The V gene end was trimmed by 10 bases and the J gene end by 1 base; junction bases not matched to a gene: 14. This CDR3 has 17 amino acids. In germline, CDR1 is SNHLY, CDR2 FYNNEI.

Remarks on this clonotype: A much larger clonotype is one base distant, so this may be a read error. J is TRBJ1-2 and V is TRBV5-6; 7 bases line up with TRBD1. Germline V gene lookup returns CDR1 SGHDT and CDR2 YYEEEE. The CDR3 consists of 14 residues. CDR3 sequence: CAGSLDRYFYGYTF. The CDR3 DNA follows: TGTGCCGGCAGCTTGGACAGGTACTTCTATGGCTACACCTTC.

The V and J genes are TRBV20-1 and TRBJ2-7, with TRBD1 matching over 7 bases. This CDR3 comprises 13 residues. J gave up 5 bases and V 4 bases, and 8 bases lay outside the gene matches. Germline V gene sequence: CDR1 DFQATT, CDR2 SNEGSKA (reference sequence). CDR3 residues: CSAILTGKDEQYF. In DNA, the CDR3 is TGCAGTGCTATCTTGACAGGGAAGGACGAGCAGTACTTC.